This T cell receptor beta chain is drawn from a study of response to subunit inactivated influenza vaccine. Study-level points and caveats: Each seasonal influenza vaccination recruits few new T cells, the authors suggested.

TCRdb fed the RT-PCR reads into MiXCR, producing one record per CDR3 protein. The sample lists roughly 650,000 distinct CDR3 sequences, roughly 14% seen once, with 11% in the top ten. Trimming removed 5 bases at V and 6 bases at J, with 14 bases between. The CDR3 is 15 residues long. The germline V gene has CDR1 SGHTA and CDR2 FQGNSA. Details on this clonotype: Its specificity is not known.

This TCR was recovered from a middle-aged man who received an inactivated influenza vaccine. This chain joins TRBV7-2 and TRBJ1-6; maybe TRBD1 (6 bases). The sample was PBMCs from blood, taken roughly 12 days after vaccination. CDR3 amino acids: CASSLSPQGNSPLHF. The CDR3, as DNA: TGTGCCAGCAGCCTGTCTCCACAGGGTAATTCACCCCTCCACTTT.